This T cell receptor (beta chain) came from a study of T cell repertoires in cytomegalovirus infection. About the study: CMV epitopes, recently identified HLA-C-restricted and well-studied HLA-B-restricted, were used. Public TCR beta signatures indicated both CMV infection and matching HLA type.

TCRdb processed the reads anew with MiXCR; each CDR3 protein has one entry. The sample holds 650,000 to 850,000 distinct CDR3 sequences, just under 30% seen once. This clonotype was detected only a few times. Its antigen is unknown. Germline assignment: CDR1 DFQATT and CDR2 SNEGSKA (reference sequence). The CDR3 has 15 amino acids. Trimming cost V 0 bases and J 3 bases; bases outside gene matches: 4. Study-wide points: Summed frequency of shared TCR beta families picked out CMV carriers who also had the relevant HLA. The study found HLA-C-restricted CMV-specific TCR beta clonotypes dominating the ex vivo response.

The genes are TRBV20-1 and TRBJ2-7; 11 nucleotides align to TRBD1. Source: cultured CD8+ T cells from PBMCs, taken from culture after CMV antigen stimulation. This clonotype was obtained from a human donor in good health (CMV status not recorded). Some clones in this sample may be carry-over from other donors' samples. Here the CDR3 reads CSARERDRGDYEQYF. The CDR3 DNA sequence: TGCAGTGCTAGAGAACGGGACAGGGGGGACTACGAGCAGTACTTC.